Each of the 14 T cell receptor beta chains below was sequenced from the same sample in a study of blood T cell repertoires in COVID-19. Method: immunoSEQ multiplex PCR; TCRdb's copy keeps in-frame clones and lacks some. The sample lists tens of thousands of clones; about nine tenths were seen once. The sequencing sample was made of peripheral blood. The receptor set was obtained from a human donor in a cohort sampled during active COVID-19.

The chain couples TRBV4-3 to TRBJ2-3; TRBD2 is a possible D gene (5 bases). The CDR3 is 15 amino acids. From germline, CDR1 is LGHNA and CDR2 YSLEER. Deletions cut 3 bases from V and 4 bases from J, with 14 bases between. The CDR3 DNA is TGCGCCAGCAGCCAGGAGGCGGCTGGTCCAGATACGCAGTATTTT. Translated, it gives CASSQEAAGPDTQYF.

This clone was counted a single time. In nucleotides, the CDR3 is TGTGCCAGCAGGACAGGGGGCGCCCCCAAAGCTTTCTTT. Its protein product is CASRTGGAPKAFF. The chain uses TRBV6-5 and TRBJ1-1, with 10 bases fitting TRBD1. Losses at the gene ends were 6 bases for V and 9 bases for J; bases not matched to a gene: 7. Germline loops: CDR1 MNHEY, CDR2 SVGAGI. The CDR3 covers 13 residues.

This chain links TRBV14 with TRBJ2-7; maybe TRBD1 (6 bases). V gave up 3 bases and J gave up 2 bases, with 14 bases separating them. CDR3 length: 15 amino acids. Germline V CDR1 and CDR2: SGHDN, FVKESK. The chain's CDR3 is CASSHRGVLTYEQYF. CDR3 coding DNA: TGTGCCAGCAGCCACAGGGGCGTACTTACCTACGAGCAGTACTTC.

CDR3 bases: TGTGCCAGCAGCTTAGGGCGGCTTAACACCGGGGAGCTGTTTTTT. This sequence encodes CASSLGRLNTGELFF. J is TRBJ2-2 and V is TRBV11-2; D gene uncertain. This CDR3 is 15 amino acids long. Looked up from germline, CDR1 is SGHAT and CDR2 is FQNNGV. With 1 base removed from V and 2 bases from J, the gap between germline ends came to 8 bases.

This clone has a handful of counts. The J gene is TRBJ1-2, the V gene TRBV6-5; 7 nucleotides align to TRBD1. This CDR3 region has 16 residues. Trimming took 2 bases from V and 0 from J; bases not matched to a gene: 6. CDR1 MNHEY and CDR2 SVGAGI come from the germline V gene. The CDR3 nucleotides read TGTGCCAGCAGTTACGGACAGGACCTAGCTAACTATGGCTACACCTTC. Translating it yields CASSYGQDLANYGYTF.

This clone was seen only once. The CDR3: CASSLTGGANTGELFF. CDR3 DNA sequence: TGTGCCAGCAGCTTAACAGGGGGCGCGAACACCGGGGAGCTGTTTTTT. The rearrangement joins TRBV11-2 to TRBJ2-2, with 9 bases aligning to TRBD1. CDR3 length: 16 amino acids. Trimming removed 2 bases from V and 0 bases from J; junction bases left unmatched: 1. Germline-derived CDR1 and CDR2 are SGHAT and FQNNGV.

This clone came up a few times. The V and J genes are TRBV18 and TRBJ1-1, with D possibly TRBD1 on 5 matching bases. From germline, CDR1 is KGHSH and CDR2 LQKENI. The V gene lost 1 base and the J gene lost 4 bases, with 13 bases spanning the gap. The CDR3 length is 15 residues. This CDR3 reads CASSPLIGEGTEAFF. The CDR3 nucleotides read TGTGCCAGCTCACCACTGATAGGGGAGGGCACTGAAGCTTTCTTT.

The V call is TRBV27, the J call TRBJ2-7, with 7 bases aligning to TRBD2. Germline assignment: CDR1 MNHEY and CDR2 SMNVEV (reference sequence). This CDR3 has 14 amino acids. Trimming at V came to 3 bases and at J to 3 bases, leaving 5 bases not matched to a gene. The CDR3 region is CASSLASGYYEQYF. CDR3 nucleotide sequence: TGTGCCAGCAGTTTGGCTAGCGGATACTACGAGCAGTACTTC.

The chain employs TRBV20-1 and TRBJ2-7; 9 bases align to TRBD2. V was pared by 3 bases and J by 7 bases, with 10 bases of the junction left unmatched. The CDR3 has 14 amino acids. From germline, CDR1 is DFQATT and CDR2 SNEGSKA (reference sequence). In DNA form, the CDR3 reads TGCAGTGCTAGTTTCGCGGGAGGGCCGCGTGAGCAGTACTTC. Translating gives CSASFAGGPREQYF.

The chain uses TRBV28 and TRBJ2-2, with 9 bases aligning to TRBD1. The CDR3 consists of 18 residues. Germline V gene lookup returns CDR1 MDHEN and CDR2 SYDVKM. After removal of 6 bases from V and 6 bases from J, the junction contained 17 bases not matched to a gene. CDR3 nucleotide sequence: TGTGCCAGCAGGCTCCTACCTCGGGACAGGGCGCGATCCGGGGAGCTGTTTTTT. Translated: CASRLLPRDRARSGELFF.

The chain employs TRBV9 and TRBJ2-1; D possibly corresponds to TRBD1 (5 bases). Per germline, CDR1 SGDLS and CDR2 YYNGEE. Trimming removed 0 bases from V and 5 bases from J, with 12 bases in between. The CDR3 is 15 amino acids. The CDR3 bases are TGTGCCAGCAGCGTAGCGACAGACTTAAACAATGAGCAGTTCTTC. Residues: CASSVATDLNNEQFF.

V is TRBV24-1 and J is TRBJ1-2; D may be TRBD1 (5 bases). The germline gives CDR1 KGHDR, CDR2 SFDVKD. The CDR3 runs to 14 residues. The V gene lost 3 bases and the J gene lost 4 bases, with 11 bases spanning the gap. The DNA for the CDR3 is TGTGCCACCAGTGATAGCAGGGAGGGCTATGGCTACACCTTC. Translating gives CATSDSREGYGYTF.

The chain uses TRBV30 and TRBJ1-1, with D unclear. CDR1 is GTSNPN, CDR2 SVGIG, per germline (reference sequence). Trimming cost V 5 bases and J 5 bases, with 12 bases left between them. This CDR3 is built from 12 residues. The CDR3 nucleotides are TGTGCCTGGGCAGAGTTGAGGACTGAAGCTTTCTTT. Amino acids: CAWAELRTEAFF.

V usage is TRBV28 and J usage is TRBJ2-1; TRBD2 aligns across 16 bases. J gave up 1 base and V 6 bases, and 15 bases lay outside the gene matches. This CDR3 has 21 residues. Germline-derived CDR1 and CDR2 are MDHEN and SYDVKM. The CDR3 DNA sequence: TGTGCCAGCAGCCAACCCGGGACTAGCGGGAGGGCCCAGGATTCCTACAATGAGCAGTTCTTC. The encoded protein is CASSQPGTSGRAQDSYNEQFF.